These T cell receptor beta chains were read from a single sample in a study of shared clonotypes between healthy human individuals. Clones were read by immunoSEQ multiplex PCR, and TCRdb kept only the in-frame ones, dropping some. This repertoire shows about 1,500,000 clones, roughly 96% found once; its top ten account for roughly 1.2%. Sequencing used naive CD4+ T cells sorted from blood. The source of these receptors is a man under 40 in good health. The CDR3 runs from the conserved cysteine through the conserved F or W. A D gene is named only where the DNA matches it firmly. Not every row has a clone size; where given, it reads once, few, many or a size class.

j_gene: TRBJ2-2
d_gene: -
v_gene: TRBV2
abundance: -
CDR3nt: TGTGCCAGCCAAAGACAGAACACCGGGGAGCTGTTTTTT
CDR3aa: CASQRQNTGELFF

j_gene: TRBJ2-6
d_gene: -
v_gene: TRBV9
abundance: -
CDR3nt: TGTGCCAGCAGCCGCACGGGGGGGGCCAACGTCCTGACTTTC
CDR3aa: CASSRTGGANVLTF

j_gene: TRBJ2-1
d_gene: -
v_gene: TRBV5-1
abundance: -
CDR3nt: TGCGCCAGCAGCCGCACAGCCTTGATTAGCTTCAATGAGCAGTTCTTC
CDR3aa: CASSRTALISFNEQFF

j_gene: TRBJ2-3
d_gene: -
v_gene: TRBV5-1
abundance: once
CDR3nt: TGCGCCAGCAGCTTGATCTCAGGCACAGATACGCAGTATTTT
CDR3aa: CASSLISGTDTQYF

j_gene: TRBJ2-1
d_gene: TRBD2
v_gene: TRBV29-1
abundance: -
CDR3nt: TGCAGCGTTAAGAGGACTAGTTTAACGTACAATGAGCAGTTCTTC
CDR3aa: CSVKRTSLTYNEQFF

j_gene: TRBJ2-1
d_gene: -
v_gene: TRBV5-1
abundance: -
CDR3nt: TGCGCCAGCAGCCGGGACTTTAATGAGCAGTTCTTC
CDR3aa: CASSRDFNEQFF

j_gene: TRBJ2-2
d_gene: TRBD2
v_gene: TRBV15
abundance: once
CDR3nt: TGTGCCGCTGGGCAAGCGGGAGGTATCGACACCGGGGAGCTGTTTTTT
CDR3aa: CAAGQAGGIDTGELFF

j_gene: TRBJ2-7
d_gene: -
v_gene: TRBV29-1
abundance: -
CDR3nt: TGCAGCGTCGCCTATGACGTACACCCCTCCTACGAGCAGTACTTC
CDR3aa: CSVAYDVHPSYEQYF

j_gene: TRBJ1-2
d_gene: -
v_gene: TRBV28
abundance: -
CDR3nt: TGTGCCATACCAGGGGAAGCCTATGGCTACACCTTC
CDR3aa: CAIPGEAYGYTF

j_gene: TRBJ2-5
d_gene: TRBD2
v_gene: TRBV28
abundance: once
CDR3nt: TGTGCCAGCAGTCCTCCCTTGGGGGAGGGTACCGAGACCCAGTACTTC
CDR3aa: CASSPPLGEGTETQYF

j_gene: TRBJ1-5
d_gene: -
v_gene: TRBV28
abundance: -
CDR3nt: TGTGCCAGCAGTTTTAGGAGGCCGACTAGGAATCAGCCCCAGCATTTT
CDR3aa: CASSFRRPTRNQPQHF

j_gene: TRBJ2-1
d_gene: TRBD1
v_gene: TRBV18
abundance: once
CDR3nt: TGTGCCAGCTCACCAAGGGACAGGCTCTACAATGAGCAGTTCTTC
CDR3aa: CASSPRDRLYNEQFF

j_gene: TRBJ2-5
d_gene: -
v_gene: TRBV5-1
abundance: -
CDR3nt: TGCGCCAGCAGCTTGGGTCAGTCAGGAGGTAAAACCCAGTACTTC
CDR3aa: CASSLGQSGGKTQYF

j_gene: TRBJ2-5
d_gene: TRBD2
v_gene: TRBV5-1
abundance: once
CDR3nt: TGCGCCAGCAGCTTGGCCATAGGACTAGCGGGACAAGAGACCCAGTACTTC
CDR3aa: CASSLAIGLAGQETQYF

j_gene: TRBJ2-2
d_gene: TRBD2
v_gene: TRBV5-1
abundance: -
CDR3nt: TGCGCCAGCAGCTTAGGACTAGCGGGAGGTGCCGGGGAGCTGTTTTTT
CDR3aa: CASSLGLAGGAGELFF

j_gene: TRBJ1-5
d_gene: TRBD1
v_gene: TRBV4-3
abundance: -
CDR3nt: TGCGCCAGCAGCCACGGACAGGTTAGTGGGCCCCAGCATTTT
CDR3aa: CASSHGQVSGPQHF

j_gene: TRBJ2-2
d_gene: TRBD2
v_gene: TRBV28
abundance: -
CDR3nt: TGTGCCAGCAGTTTATTCGGGGGGAGTGGTCCCGGGGAGCTGTTTTTT
CDR3aa: CASSLFGGSGPGELFF

j_gene: TRBJ2-3
d_gene: -
v_gene: TRBV9
abundance: -
CDR3nt: TGTGCCAGCAGCGAAGGCGTCCGCCCTGGAGATACGCAGTATTTT
CDR3aa: CASSEGVRPGDTQYF

j_gene: TRBJ2-3
d_gene: TRBD2
v_gene: TRBV4-3
abundance: -
CDR3nt: TGCGCCAGCAGCCAAGATCTTGGACTAGAATGGGCAGATACGCAGTATTTT
CDR3aa: CASSQDLGLEWADTQYF

j_gene: TRBJ1-5
d_gene: -
v_gene: TRBV28
abundance: -
CDR3nt: TGTGCCAGCAGTTCGGGACCATCAAGGCAGCCCCAGCATTTT
CDR3aa: CASSSGPSRQPQHF

j_gene: TRBJ2-5
d_gene: -
v_gene: TRBV7-9
abundance: -
CDR3nt: TGTGCCAGCAGCTTTTTCAACAGCCAAGAGACCCAGTACTTC
CDR3aa: CASSFFNSQETQYF

j_gene: TRBJ2-7
d_gene: -
v_gene: TRBV7-9
abundance: -
CDR3nt: TGTGCCAGCAGCCCTAGCTCCGTCTCCTACGAGCAGTACTTC
CDR3aa: CASSPSSVSYEQYF

j_gene: TRBJ2-1
d_gene: -
v_gene: TRBV5-1
abundance: -
CDR3nt: TGCGCCAGCAGGGTACAGATGGACAATGAGCAGTTCTTC
CDR3aa: CASRVQMDNEQFF

j_gene: TRBJ1-2
d_gene: -
v_gene: TRBV7-9
abundance: once
CDR3nt: TGTGCCAGCAGCTTAGGGGTTTCGTCTGGCTACACCTTC
CDR3aa: CASSLGVSSGYTF

j_gene: TRBJ2-1
d_gene: TRBD2
v_gene: TRBV6-1
abundance: -
CDR3nt: TGTGCCAGCAGTACACTAGCGGCCTCCTACAATGAGCAGTTCTTC
CDR3aa: CASSTLAASYNEQFF

j_gene: TRBJ2-2
d_gene: -
v_gene: TRBV10-3
abundance: once
CDR3nt: TGTGCCATCAGTGATCAGGGCGCGAACACCGGGGAGCTGTTTTTT
CDR3aa: CAISDQGANTGELFF

j_gene: TRBJ1-1
d_gene: -
v_gene: TRBV19
abundance: -
CDR3nt: TGTGCCAGTAGTATCCGACAGACGAACACTGAAGCTTTCTTT
CDR3aa: CASSIRQTNTEAFF

j_gene: TRBJ1-1
d_gene: TRBD1
v_gene: TRBV5-1
abundance: -
CDR3nt: TGCGCCAGCAGCTTGGCAACACAGGGGGTAGACACTGAAGCTTTCTTT
CDR3aa: CASSLATQGVDTEAFF

j_gene: TRBJ2-1
d_gene: TRBD2
v_gene: TRBV10-1
abundance: -
CDR3nt: TGCGCCAGCAGCAGCGGGAGCGCGTACAATGAGCAGTTCTTC
CDR3aa: CASSSGSAYNEQFF

j_gene: TRBJ2-5
d_gene: -
v_gene: TRBV9
abundance: -
CDR3nt: TGTGCCAGCAGCGTAGATACTCAAGAGACCCAGTACTTC
CDR3aa: CASSVDTQETQYF

j_gene: TRBJ2-1
d_gene: TRBD1
v_gene: TRBV5-1
abundance: -
CDR3nt: TGCGCCAGCAGCTTGGTCCGGGACAGGGTTCAGGCTAGCGCTAAATACAATGAGCAGTTCTTC
CDR3aa: CASSLVRDRVQASAKYNEQFF

j_gene: TRBJ1-3
d_gene: -
v_gene: TRBV30
abundance: -
CDR3nt: TGTGCCTGGAGAGGTACATGGGGAACTGGAAACACCATATATTTT
CDR3aa: CAWRGTWGTGNTIYF

j_gene: TRBJ2-2
d_gene: -
v_gene: TRBV10-3
abundance: -
CDR3nt: TGTGCCATCAGTGAGTCCTCAGGGTTGAACACCGGGGAGCTGTTTTTT
CDR3aa: CAISESSGLNTGELFF

j_gene: TRBJ2-2
d_gene: -
v_gene: TRBV7-2
abundance: -
CDR3nt: TGTGCCAGCAGCTCCAAAAGCGACAGAGCTTCCGGGGAGCTGTTTTTT
CDR3aa: CASSSKSDRASGELFF

j_gene: TRBJ2-4
d_gene: -
v_gene: TRBV19
abundance: -
CDR3nt: TGTGCCAGTAGTACACTCCTGACAGAGAAAAACATTCAGTACTTC
CDR3aa: CASSTLLTEKNIQYF

j_gene: TRBJ1-5
d_gene: TRBD1
v_gene: TRBV27
abundance: -
CDR3nt: TGTGCCAGCAGTGCCGGGACAGGGACGAGTCAGCCCCAGCATTTT
CDR3aa: CASSAGTGTSQPQHF

j_gene: TRBJ2-7
d_gene: -
v_gene: TRBV10-1
abundance: -
CDR3nt: TGCGCCAGCAGTGAGTCACGGAGGGGTTCTTACTACGAGCAGTACTTC
CDR3aa: CASSESRRGSYYEQYF

j_gene: TRBJ2-2
d_gene: TRBD2
v_gene: TRBV9
abundance: -
CDR3nt: TGTGCCAGCAGCGCCACTAGCGGGACGGTGCACGCGGAGCTGTTTTTT
CDR3aa: CASSATSGTVHAELFF

j_gene: TRBJ1-1
d_gene: -
v_gene: TRBV18
abundance: -
CDR3nt: TGTGCCAGCTCACCCATTACAGAATTTAACACTGAAGCTTTCTTT
CDR3aa: CASSPITEFNTEAFF

j_gene: TRBJ2-7
d_gene: -
v_gene: TRBV9
abundance: -
CDR3nt: TGTGCCAGCAGCGTAGGGACGGGAGTCCCCTACGAGCAGTACTTC
CDR3aa: CASSVGTGVPYEQYF

j_gene: TRBJ1-2
d_gene: -
v_gene: TRBV7-9
abundance: -
CDR3nt: TGTGCCAGCAGCCTCACAGGGCCGGCGAACTATGGCTACACCTTC
CDR3aa: CASSLTGPANYGYTF

j_gene: TRBJ2-6
d_gene: -
v_gene: TRBV5-4
abundance: -
CDR3nt: TGTGCCAGCAGCCTAGGGGTAGGGATCCTCTCTGGGGCCAACGTCCTGACTTTC
CDR3aa: CASSLGVGILSGANVLTF